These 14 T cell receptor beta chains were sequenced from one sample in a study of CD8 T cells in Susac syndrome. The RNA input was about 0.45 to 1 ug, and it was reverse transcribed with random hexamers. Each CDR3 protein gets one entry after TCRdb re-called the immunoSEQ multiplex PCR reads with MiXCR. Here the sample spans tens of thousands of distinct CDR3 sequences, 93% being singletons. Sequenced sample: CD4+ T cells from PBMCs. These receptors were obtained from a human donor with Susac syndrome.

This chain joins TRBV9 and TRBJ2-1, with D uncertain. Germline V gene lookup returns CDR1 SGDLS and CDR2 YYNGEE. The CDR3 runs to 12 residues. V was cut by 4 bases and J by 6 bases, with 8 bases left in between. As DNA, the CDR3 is TGTGCCAGCAGCACGGATGGCAATGAGCAGTTCTTC. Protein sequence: CASSTDGNEQFF.

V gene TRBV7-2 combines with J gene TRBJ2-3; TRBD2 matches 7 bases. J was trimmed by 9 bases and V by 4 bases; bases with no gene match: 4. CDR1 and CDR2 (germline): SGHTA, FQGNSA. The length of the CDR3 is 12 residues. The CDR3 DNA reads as TGTGCCAGCAGCTCGATAGCGGGCACGCAGTATTTT. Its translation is CASSSIAGTQYF.

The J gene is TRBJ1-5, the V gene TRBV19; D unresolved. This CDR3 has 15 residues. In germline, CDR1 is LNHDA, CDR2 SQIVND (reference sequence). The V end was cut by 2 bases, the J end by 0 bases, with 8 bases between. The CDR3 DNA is TGTGCCAGTAGTATAACCGTGTATAGCAATCAGCCCCAGCATTTT. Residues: CASSITVYSNQPQHF.

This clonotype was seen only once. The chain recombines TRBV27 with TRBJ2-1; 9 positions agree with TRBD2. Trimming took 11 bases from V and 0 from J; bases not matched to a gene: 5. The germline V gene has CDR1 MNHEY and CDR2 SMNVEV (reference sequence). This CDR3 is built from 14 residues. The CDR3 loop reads CAASTSGSYNEQFF. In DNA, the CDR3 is TGTGCCGCATCGACTAGCGGCTCCTACAATGAGCAGTTCTTC.

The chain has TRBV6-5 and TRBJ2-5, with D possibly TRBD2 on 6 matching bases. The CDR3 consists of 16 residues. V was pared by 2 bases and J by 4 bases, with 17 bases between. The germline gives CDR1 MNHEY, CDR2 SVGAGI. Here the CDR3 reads CASSYRGLLGSETQYF. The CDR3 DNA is TGTGCCAGCAGTTACCGGGGACTCCTTGGTTCAGAGACCCAGTACTTC.

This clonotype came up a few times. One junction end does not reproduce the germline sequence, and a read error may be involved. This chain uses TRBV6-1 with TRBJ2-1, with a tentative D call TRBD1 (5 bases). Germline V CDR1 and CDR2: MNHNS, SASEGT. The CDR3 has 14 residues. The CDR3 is CASSQTQGAGHLIF. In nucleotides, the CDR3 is TGTGCCAGCAGCCAGACCCAAGGGGCAGGCCACCTCATCTTC.

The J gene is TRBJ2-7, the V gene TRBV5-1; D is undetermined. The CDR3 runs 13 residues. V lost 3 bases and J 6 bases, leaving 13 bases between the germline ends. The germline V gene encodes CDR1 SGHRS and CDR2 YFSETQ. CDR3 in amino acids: CASSSSLLGEQYF. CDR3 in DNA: TGCGCCAGCAGCTCTTCTTTGCTGGGCGAGCAGTACTTC.

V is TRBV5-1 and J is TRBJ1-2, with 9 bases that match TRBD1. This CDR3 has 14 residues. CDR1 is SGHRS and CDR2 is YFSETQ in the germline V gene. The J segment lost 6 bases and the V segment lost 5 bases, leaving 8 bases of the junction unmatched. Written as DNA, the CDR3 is TGCGCCAGCAGTCTTTACCGGGACAGGGATGGCTACACCTTC. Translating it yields CASSLYRDRDGYTF.

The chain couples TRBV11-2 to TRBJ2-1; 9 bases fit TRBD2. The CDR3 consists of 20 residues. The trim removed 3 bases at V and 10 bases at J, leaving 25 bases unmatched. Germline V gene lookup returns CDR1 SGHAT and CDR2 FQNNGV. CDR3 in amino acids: CASSFPRVRPSSGVRLEQFF. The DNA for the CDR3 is TGTGCCAGCAGCTTCCCCAGAGTCCGACCTTCTAGCGGGGTCCGCCTGGAGCAGTTCTTC. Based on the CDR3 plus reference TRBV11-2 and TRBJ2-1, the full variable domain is EAGVAQSPRYKIIEKRQSVAFWCNPISGHATLYWYQQILGQGPKLLIQFQNNGVVDDSQLPKDRFSAERLKGVDSTLKIQPAKLEDSAVYLCASSFPRVRPSSGVRLEQFFGPGTRLTVL.

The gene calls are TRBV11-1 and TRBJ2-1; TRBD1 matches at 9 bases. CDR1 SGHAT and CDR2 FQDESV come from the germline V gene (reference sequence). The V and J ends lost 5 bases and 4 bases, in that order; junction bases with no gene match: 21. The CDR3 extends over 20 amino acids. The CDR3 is CASSLLPGQGFMGAYNEQFF. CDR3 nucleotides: TGTGCCAGCAGCCTCCTGCCGGGACAGGGATTCATGGGGGCATACAATGAGCAGTTCTTC. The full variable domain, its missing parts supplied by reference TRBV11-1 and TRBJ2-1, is EAEVAQSPRYKITEKSQAVAFWCDPISGHATLYWYRQILGQGPELLVQFQDESVVDDSQLPKDRFSAERLKGVDSTLKIQPAELGDSAMYLCASSLLPGQGFMGAYNEQFFGPGTRLTVL.

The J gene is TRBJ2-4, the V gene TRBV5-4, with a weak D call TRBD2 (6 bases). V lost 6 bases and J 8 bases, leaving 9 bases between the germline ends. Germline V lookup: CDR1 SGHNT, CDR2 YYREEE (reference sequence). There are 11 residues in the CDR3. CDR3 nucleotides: TGTGCCAGCACCTCGGGGGACATTCAGTACTTC. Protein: CASTSGDIQYF.

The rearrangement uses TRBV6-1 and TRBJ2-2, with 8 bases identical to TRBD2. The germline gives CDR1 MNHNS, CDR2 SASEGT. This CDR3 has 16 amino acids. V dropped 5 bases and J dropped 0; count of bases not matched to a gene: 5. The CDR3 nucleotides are TGTGCCAGCAGTAGAGCGGGAGCCTCGAACACCGGGGAGCTGTTTTTT. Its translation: CASSRAGASNTGELFF.

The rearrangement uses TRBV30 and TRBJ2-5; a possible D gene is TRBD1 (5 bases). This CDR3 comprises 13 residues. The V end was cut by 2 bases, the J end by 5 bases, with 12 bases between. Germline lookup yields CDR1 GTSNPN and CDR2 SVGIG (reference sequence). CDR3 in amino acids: CAWSRTKGETQYF. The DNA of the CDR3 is TGTGCCTGGAGTAGGACAAAGGGGGAGACCCAGTACTTC.

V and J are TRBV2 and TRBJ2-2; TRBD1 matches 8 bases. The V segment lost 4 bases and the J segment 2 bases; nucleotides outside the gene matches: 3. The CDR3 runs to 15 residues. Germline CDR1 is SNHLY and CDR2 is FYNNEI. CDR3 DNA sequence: TGTGCCAGCAGTGGGACAGGGCGAAACACCGGGGAGCTGTTTTTT. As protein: CASSGTGRNTGELFF.